A selection of T cell receptor beta chains follows, all from one sample in a study of blood T cells in healthy people across ages. TCRdb called the 5' RACE reads again in MiXCR, with one record for every CDR3 protein. The table shows 1.5 million to 2 million distinct CDR3 sequences, with almost 35% occurring only once. The sequenced sample was blood. The receptor source for this set is a woman in her twenties or thirties in good health. Each CDR3 is given with its conserved first and last residue. Each record gives: CDR3 protein, CDR3 DNA, clone size, D gene, J gene, V gene. D genes are given only for firm matches. Some rows have no size entry. The others give once, few or many, or a class for an expanded clone.

CDR3aa: CASSPTFRDSMWTGELFF
CDR3nt: TGTGCCAGCAGTCCCACTTTCCGGGACAGCATGTGGACCGGGGAGCTGTTTTTT
abundance: NA
d_gene: TRBD1
j_gene: TRBJ2-2
v_gene: TRBV6-1

CDR3aa: CASSIRLAASYEQYF
CDR3nt: TGTGCCAGCAGTATCCGACTAGCGGCCTCCTACGAGCAGTACTTC
abundance: NA
d_gene: TRBD2
j_gene: TRBJ2-7
v_gene: TRBV6-1

CDR3aa: CSARDPSGRASWYNEQFF
CDR3nt: TGCAGTGCTAGAGACCCTAGCGGGAGGGCCTCGTGGTACAATGAGCAGTTCTTC
abundance: many
d_gene: TRBD2
j_gene: TRBJ2-1
v_gene: TRBV20-1

CDR3aa: CASSRDRDRGIDGYTF
CDR3nt: TGTGCCAGCAGCCGCGACCGGGACAGGGGGATAGATGGCTACACCTTC
abundance: few
d_gene: TRBD1
j_gene: TRBJ1-2
v_gene: TRBV7-8

CDR3aa: CASSYNLAGGHTDTQYF
CDR3nt: TGTGCCAGCAGTTATAACCTCGCGGGGGGGCACACAGATACGCAGTATTTT
abundance: many
d_gene: TRBD2
j_gene: TRBJ2-3
v_gene: TRBV6-6

CDR3aa: CASSAQPTGVLATNEKLFF
CDR3nt: TGCGCCAGCAGCGCTCAACCGACAGGGGTACTTGCAACTAATGAAAAACTGTTTTTT
abundance: few
d_gene: TRBD1
j_gene: TRBJ1-4
v_gene: TRBV5-1

CDR3aa: CASSTVGENYGYTF
CDR3nt: TGTGCCAGCAGTACAGTCGGAGAGAACTATGGCTACACCTTC
abundance: few
d_gene: NA
j_gene: TRBJ1-2
v_gene: TRBV3-1

CDR3aa: CASSLGDLGDLHGTQYF
CDR3nt: TGTGCCAGCAGCTTAGGGGATCTGGGGGACCTCCATGGGACGCAGTATTTT
abundance: few
d_gene: NA
j_gene: TRBJ2-3
v_gene: TRBV7-9

CDR3aa: CASSVVEGATAEAFF
CDR3nt: TGTGCCAGCAGCGTAGTGGAGGGGGCGACGGCTGAAGCTTTCTTT
abundance: few
d_gene: TRBD1
j_gene: TRBJ1-1
v_gene: TRBV9

CDR3aa: CATRISGGLGYDTQYF
CDR3nt: TGTGCCACCCGAATCTCCGGCGGACTCGGGTATGATACGCAGTATTTT
abundance: few
d_gene: NA
j_gene: TRBJ2-3
v_gene: TRBV15

CDR3aa: CASSYLPRYEQYF
CDR3nt: TGTGCCAGCAGTTACTTGCCGCGTTACGAGCAGTACTTC
abundance: NA
d_gene: NA
j_gene: TRBJ2-7
v_gene: TRBV6-2/TRBV6-3

CDR3aa: CAINPGTETYEQYF
CDR3nt: TGTGCCATCAACCCCGGGACAGAAACCTACGAGCAGTACTTC
abundance: NA
d_gene: TRBD1
j_gene: TRBJ2-7
v_gene: TRBV10-3

CDR3aa: CTSSLGQASYEQYF
CDR3nt: TGTACCAGCAGCTTAGGGCAGGCTTCCTACGAGCAGTACTTC
abundance: NA
d_gene: NA
j_gene: TRBJ2-7
v_gene: TRBV7-2

CDR3aa: CASSGSAATNYGYTF
CDR3nt: TGTGCCAGCAGTGGATCGGCAGCAACTAACTATGGCTACACCTTC
abundance: NA
d_gene: NA
j_gene: TRBJ1-2
v_gene: TRBV25-1

CDR3aa: CASSESGSPDGYTF
CDR3nt: TGTGCCAGCAGTGAGTCGGGTTCTCCTGATGGCTACACCTTC
abundance: NA
d_gene: NA
j_gene: TRBJ1-2
v_gene: TRBV6-4

CDR3aa: CSAGTGQETQYF
CDR3nt: TGCAGCGCCGGGACAGGTCAAGAGACCCAGTACTTC
abundance: few
d_gene: TRBD1
j_gene: TRBJ2-5
v_gene: TRBV29-1